The rows below give T cell receptor beta chains drawn from one sample of a study of CD8+ T cells in alopecia areata. TCRdb's copy holds only in-frame clones and misses some; the assay was immunoSEQ multiplex PCR. The repertoire holds 190,000 or so clones, with roughly 60% as singletons. The specimen was CD4+ T cells sorted from blood, collected at week 24, from a patient treated with tofacitinib. The receptors stem from a human donor with alopecia areata. CDR3s include the opening cysteine and the closing phenylalanine or tryptophan. Fields, in order: V gene, clone size, CDR3 length, J gene, D gene, CDR3 protein, CDR3 DNA. D genes are given only for firm matches. The size entry is marked missing in some rows and otherwise reads once, few, many or a size class.

>TRBV6-1|.|13|TRBJ2-4|.
CASSALNKNIQYF
TGTGCCAGCAGTGCCTTGAACAAAAACATTCAGTACTTC
>TRBV30|.|16|TRBJ1-6|.
CAWSVGTQMSASPLHF
TGTGCCTGGAGTGTTGGGACCCAAATGAGCGCCTCACCCCTCCACTTT
>TRBV6-1|.|13|TRBJ1-2|TRBD1
CASSLTGRDGYTF
TGTGCCAGCAGTTTGACAGGGCGGGATGGCTACACCTTC
>TRBV5-6|.|14|TRBJ2-1|TRBD1
CASSYRDRDGEQFF
TGTGCCAGCAGCTACCGGGACAGGGACGGTGAGCAGTTCTTC
>TRBV6-1|.|21|TRBJ1-5|.
CASSEARVEASGMGLDQPQHF
TGTGCCAGCAGTGAAGCGCGGGTAGAAGCCTCAGGGATGGGGCTGGATCAGCCCCAGCATTTT
>TRBV7-3|.|15|TRBJ2-3|.
CASSLNPGRTDTQYF
TGTGCCAGCAGCTTAAATCCTGGACGCACAGATACGCAGTATTTT
>TRBV15|.|17|TRBJ2-3|TRBD2
CATSRDRLAPSTDTQYF
TGTGCCACCAGCAGAGATCGACTAGCGCCAAGCACAGATACGCAGTATTTT
>TRBV6-6|.|14|TRBJ1-1|.
CASSQQGLNTEAFF
TGTGCCAGCAGTCAACAGGGATTAAACACTGAAGCTTTCTTT
>TRBV5-6|.|15|TRBJ2-7|.
CASTQGWRSTYEQYF
TGTGCCAGCACCCAAGGCTGGCGGAGCACCTACGAGCAGTACTTC
>TRBV4-1|.|17|TRBJ2-1|TRBD1
CASSQDPGQASYNEQFF
TGCGCCAGCAGCCAAGATCCCGGACAGGCCTCCTACAATGAGCAGTTCTTC
>TRBV5-4|once|13|TRBJ2-5|.
CASSLGQQETQYF
TGTGCCAGCAGCTTGGGACAGCAAGAGACCCAGTACTTC
>TRBV6-5|.|12|TRBJ1-3|TRBD1
CASSKTGNTIYF
TGTGCCAGCAGCAAGACAGGGAACACCATATATTTT
>TRBV15|.|16|TRBJ2-1|TRBD1
CATSRLQGYSYNEQFF
TGTGCCACCAGCAGATTACAGGGGTACTCCTACAATGAGCAGTTCTTC
>TRBV7-9|many|16|TRBJ2-3|TRBD2
CASSLVASGSLNTQYF
TGTGCCAGCAGCTTAGTTGCTAGCGGGAGTCTTAATACGCAGTATTTT
>TRBV4-2|few|15|TRBJ2-3|TRBD2
CASSQGGGSTDTQYF
TGTGCCAGCAGCCAAGGCGGGGGGAGCACAGATACGCAGTATTTT
>TRBV5-6|.|13|TRBJ1-1|.
CASSFSANTEAFF
TGTGCCAGCAGCTTCTCCGCGAACACTGAAGCTTTCTTT
>TRBV2|.|14|TRBJ2-7|.
CASSVSRSSYEQYF
TGTGCCAGCAGTGTAAGCAGGTCCTCCTACGAGCAGTACTTC
>TRBV27|.|14|TRBJ1-2|TRBD1
CASSLGTGVRGYTF
TGTGCCAGCAGTTTAGGGACAGGGGTAAGGGGCTACACCTTC
>TRBV7-9|few|13|TRBJ1-3|.
CASGAGSGNTIYF
TGTGCCAGCGGCGCAGGCTCTGGAAACACCATATATTTT
>TRBV5-5|.|14|TRBJ2-2|.
CASSPSLGTGELFF
TGTGCCAGCAGCCCAAGCCTTGGCACCGGGGAGCTGTTTTTT
>TRBV30|.|13|TRBJ2-7|TRBD2
CAWTSGNVYEQYF
TGTGCCTGGACTAGCGGGAACGTATACGAGCAGTACTTC
>TRBV30|.|13|TRBJ1-2|.
CAWSARGDYGYTF
TGTGCCTGGAGTGCCAGGGGTGACTATGGCTACACCTTC
>TRBV5-4|few|17|TRBJ2-3|.
CASSHPPGPGYTDTQYF
TGTGCCAGCAGCCATCCCCCCGGACCTGGGTACACAGATACGCAGTATTTT
>TRBV4-1|once|15|TRBJ1-1|.
CASSPPTGFGAEAFF
TGCGCCAGCAGCCCTCCTACAGGTTTTGGCGCTGAAGCTTTCTTT
>TRBV5-6|few|14|TRBJ2-5|TRBD1
CASSYRGAGETQYF
TGTGCCAGCAGCTACAGGGGAGCCGGAGAGACCCAGTACTTC
>TRBV30|.|12|TRBJ2-7|.
CAWNSVTYEQYF
TGTGCCTGGAATTCAGTAACCTACGAGCAGTACTTC
>TRBV4-3|.|15|TRBJ2-2|.
CASSQVGVATGELFF
TGCGCCAGCAGCCAAGTGGGGGTGGCCACCGGGGAGCTGTTTTTT
>TRBV2|.|14|TRBJ1-5|.
CASSEVAGDQPQHF
TGTGCCAGCAGTGAGGTAGCCGGGGATCAGCCCCAGCATTTT
>TRBV27|few|16|TRBJ2-5|TRBD2
CASSPRWLAGQETQYF
TGTGCCAGCAGCCCTAGGTGGCTAGCGGGCCAAGAGACCCAGTACTTC
>TRBV1|once|13|TRBJ2-5|.
CTSPAAWVETQYF
TGCACCAGCCCCGCTGCATGGGTAGAGACCCAGTACTTC
>TRBV27|.|15|TRBJ2-3|.
CASRPGLTFVDTQYF
TGTGCCAGCAGGCCGGGACTTACCTTCGTAGATACGCAGTATTTT
>TRBV2|few|10|TRBJ1-5|.
CASGKQPQHF
TGTGCCAGCGGTAAGCAGCCCCAGCATTTT
>TRBV29-1|.|11|TRBJ1-2|.
CSVRLNYGYTF
TGCAGCGTTCGCCTGAACTATGGCTACACCTTC
>TRBV4-2|few|15|TRBJ1-6|.
CASSQDPGINSPLHF
TGTGCCAGCAGCCAAGATCCGGGGATTAATTCACCCCTCCACTTT
>TRBV10-3|.|14|TRBJ1-2|TRBD1
CAISEDRGQNGYTF
TGTGCCATCAGTGAGGACAGGGGGCAAAATGGCTACACCTTC
>TRBV5-1|.|14|TRBJ1-2|.
CASSLRGADYGYTF
TGCGCCAGCAGCTTACGGGGGGCTGACTATGGCTACACCTTC
>TRBV6-4|.|16|TRBJ1-2|TRBD1
CASSDSTATGASGYTF
TGTGCCAGCAGTGACTCGACAGCGACAGGGGCAAGTGGCTACACCTTC
>TRBV7-7|.|13|TRBJ1-1|.
CASSPTRNTEAFF
TGTGCCAGCAGCCCCACAAGGAACACTGAAGCTTTCTTT
>TRBV4-3|.|13|TRBJ2-3|.
CASSQTGIVAQYF
TGCGCCAGCAGCCAAACCGGGATAGTTGCGCAGTATTTT
>TRBV7-3|.|15|TRBJ1-1|.
CASSGDTGSISEAFF
TGTGCCAGCAGCGGGGACACAGGGTCCATCAGTGAAGCTTTCTTT
>TRBV28|.|17|TRBJ2-1|.
CASSSWVDQGGFNEQFF
TGTGCCAGCAGTTCCTGGGTAGATCAGGGCGGATTCAATGAGCAGTTCTTC
>TRBV5-1|.|14|TRBJ2-7|TRBD1
CASSWGQGAYEQYF
TGCGCCAGCAGCTGGGGACAGGGGGCCTACGAGCAGTACTTC
>TRBV11-2|.|15|TRBJ2-7|.
CASSLVPDSSYEQYF
TGTGCCAGCAGCTTAGTACCGGACAGCTCCTACGAGCAGTACTTC
>TRBV2|.|15|TRBJ2-6|.
CASSEKGSGANVLTF
TGTGCCAGCAGTGAAAAGGGGAGTGGGGCCAACGTCCTGACTTTC
>TRBV18|few|13|TRBJ1-2|TRBD1
CASSTTGNYGYTF
TGTGCCAGCTCTACGACAGGGAACTATGGCTACACCTTC
>TRBV6-5|.|14|TRBJ1-2|.
CASSYSQGGYGYTF
TGTGCCAGCAGTTACTCACAGGGAGGCTATGGCTACACCTTC
>TRBV25-1|.|14|TRBJ2-1|.
CASSPSLAINEQFF
TGTGCCAGCAGTCCCTCTCTAGCAATCAATGAGCAGTTCTTC
>TRBV5-1|.|13|TRBJ1-2|TRBD1
CASSLAGQDGYTF
TGCGCCAGCAGCTTGGCCGGACAGGATGGCTACACCTTC
>TRBV4-1|.|15|TRBJ2-3|.
CASSQSWATADTQYF
TGCGCCAGCAGCCAATCTTGGGCTACCGCAGATACGCAGTATTTT
>TRBV10-3|.|15|TRBJ1-5|TRBD1
CAISEGTVLNQPQHF
TGTGCCATCAGTGAGGGGACAGTCCTCAATCAGCCCCAGCATTTT
>TRBV5-1|.|11|TRBJ1-6|.
CASSTNSPLHF
TGCGCCAGCAGTACTAATTCACCCCTCCACTTT